One sample yielded the 25 T cell receptor beta chains listed below, sequenced in a study of OX40 agonist ivuxolimab in advanced cancers. Repertoires were generated with immunoSEQ multiplex PCR, while TCRdb's copy carries only in-frame clones and drops some. The top ten hold about 2.5% of the sample, which has about 76,000 clones, around 87% seen once. The specimen comprised CD4+ or CD8+ T cells sorted from blood, sampled in a trial of the OX40 agonist ivuxolimab. The receptors derive from an adult with an advanced solid tumor such as melanoma, head and neck, liver or kidney cancer.

This chain joins TRBV2 and TRBJ1-1; D may be TRBD1 (6 bases). Trimming stripped 10 bases from V and 2 bases from J, with 14 bases between. The CDR3 is 13 amino acids. The germline V gene has CDR1 SNHLY and CDR2 FYNNEI. CDR3 in DNA: TGTGCCACTAAGGACAGAACTAACACTGAAGCTTTCTTT. Amino acids: CATKDRTNTEAFF.

The V call is TRBV6-5, the J call TRBJ1-1; unclear D gene. V dropped 0 bases and J dropped 0 bases, with 5 bases sitting between them. CDR3 length: 14 residues. Germline loops: CDR1 MNHEY, CDR2 SVGAGI. In DNA form, the CDR3 reads TGTGCCAGCAGTTACTCCGGGGTGAACACTGAAGCTTTCTTT. As protein: CASSYSGVNTEAFF.

V is TRBV6-6 and J is TRBJ1-5, with 7 bases aligning to TRBD1. CDR3 length: 14 amino acids. The V segment lost 5 bases and the J segment 2 bases; nucleotides outside the gene matches: 3. Germline V CDR1 and CDR2: MNHNY, SVGAGI (reference sequence). The CDR3 spells CASSLTGGNQPQHF. The CDR3 region has the DNA TGTGCCAGCAGTCTTACAGGGGGCAATCAGCCCCAGCATTTT.

This clone appeared a single time. The chain carries TRBV5-1 and TRBJ1-1; no definite D call. Germline values: CDR1 SGHRS, CDR2 YFSETQ. The V and J ends lost 0 bases and 1 base respectively, with 7 bases between them. This CDR3 is 14 amino acids long. CDR3 bases: TGCGCCAGCAGCTTGGTATCCAGGAACACTGAAGCTTTCTTT. Amino acids: CASSLVSRNTEAFF.

This chain connects TRBV5-1 to TRBJ2-5, with D perhaps matching TRBD1 (6 bases). Per the germline V gene, CDR1 is SGHRS and CDR2 is YFSETQ. Trimming took 3 bases from V and 1 from J, leaving 10 bases between them. The CDR3 is 14 amino acids. The CDR3 sequence: CASSWPDSQETQYF. The DNA of the CDR3 is TGCGCCAGCAGCTGGCCGGACAGCCAAGAGACCCAGTACTTC.

This chain connects TRBV11-3 to TRBJ1-6; no definite D call. In germline, CDR1 is SGHNT, CDR2 YENEEA. The CDR3 is 15 amino acids. The V and J ends lost 0 bases and 4 bases respectively, with 7 bases between them. The CDR3 region is CASSLDPAYNSPLHF. The CDR3 bases are TGTGCCAGCAGCTTAGACCCAGCTTATAATTCACCCCTCCACTTT.

As regards this clone: This same CDR3 is encoded by further DNA sequences in the sample. This chain joins TRBV11-2 and TRBJ1-1; no definite D call. The CDR3 totals 13 residues. Germline V gene sequence: CDR1 SGHAT, CDR2 FQNNGV. V was cut by 0 bases and J by 1 base, with 3 bases left in between. The DNA of the CDR3 is TGTGCCAGCAGCTTAGAACGGAACACTGAAGCTTTCTTT. Translated, it gives CASSLERNTEAFF.

The chain employs TRBV28 and TRBJ2-7; the match to TRBD1 covers 7 bases. Germline V gene sequence: CDR1 MDHEN, CDR2 SYDVKM. The CDR3 sequence is 13 residues long. V trimming: 6 bases; J trimming: 3 bases; junction bases outside the gene matches: 5. In nucleotides, the CDR3 is TGTGCCAGCAGCTTAGGACAGGACTACGAGCAGTACGTC. Its translation is CASSLGQDYEQYV.

The rearrangement joins TRBV6-1 to TRBJ1-5; a possible D gene is TRBD1 (5 bases). The CDR3 totals 17 residues. V was trimmed by 0 bases and J by 7 bases, leaving 19 bases between them. Germline lookup yields CDR1 MNHNS and CDR2 SASEGT. CDR3 sequence (DNA): TGTGCCAGCAGTGAAGCCCACAGGCTAGGGGCCCAACAGCCCCAGCATTTT. This sequence encodes CASSEAHRLGAQQPQHF.

The chain uses TRBV10-3 and TRBJ1-1; TRBD1 matches at 7 bases. Germline trimming cut 7 bases from V and 5 bases from J; bases unmatched to any gene: 7. Germline-derived CDR1 and CDR2 are ENHRY and SYGVKD. The CDR3 is 13 residues long. CDR3 coding DNA: TGTGCCATCAACGGTCAGGGGGGGACTGAAGCTTTCTTT. Protein: CAINGQGGTEAFF.

The rearrangement links TRBV4-3 to TRBJ1-5; weak D call: TRBD1 (5 bases). V was pared by 0 bases and J by 9 bases, with 18 bases between. CDR3 length equals 16 residues. Germline-derived CDR1 and CDR2 are LGHNA and YSLEER. Here the CDR3 reads CASSQDGTDGSWPQHF. In nucleotides, the CDR3 is TGCGCCAGCAGCCAAGATGGGACGGACGGCTCTTGGCCCCAGCATTTT.

The chain uses TRBV5-5 and TRBJ1-1; D is undetermined. The CDR3 length is 15 residues. V was pared by 0 bases and J by 5 bases, with 14 bases between. Germline CDR1 reads SGHKS; CDR2 reads YYEKEE (reference sequence). This chain's CDR3 is CASSLEAGIVTEAFF. The DNA of the CDR3 is TGTGCCAGCAGCTTGGAAGCTGGGATCGTGACTGAAGCTTTCTTT.

The chain carries TRBV2 and TRBJ2-1; D gene ambiguous. The germline gives CDR1 SNHLY, CDR2 FYNNEI. The length of the CDR3 is 14 residues. Trimming took 2 bases from V and 3 from J, leaving 8 bases between them. In nucleotides, the CDR3 is TGTGCCAGCAGTGAACTCTTTGACTACAATGAGCAGTTCTTC. It yields the protein CASSELFDYNEQFF.

This chain joins TRBV7-2 and TRBJ1-4; unclear D gene. Trimming stripped 3 bases from V and 3 bases from J, with 8 bases between. The V gene's germline CDR1 is SGHTA and CDR2 FQGNSA. The CDR3 sequence is 14 residues long. Here the CDR3 DNA reads TGTGCCAGCAGCTTTGGAGGGTCTAATGAAAAACTGTTTTTT. The encoded protein is CASSFGGSNEKLFF.

The chain employs TRBV5-6 and TRBJ2-3; D gene unclear. The CDR3 is 13 amino acids. CDR1 is SGHDT and CDR2 is YYEEEE in the germline V gene. Trimming took off 1 base at V and 4 bases at J, with 7 bases between the two ends. CDR3 in DNA: TGTGCCAGCAGCTTGTATTCGGCAGATACGCAGTATTTT. Protein: CASSLYSADTQYF.

As for this clone: With a much larger clone just one base away, this may be a read error. The chain links TRBV14 to TRBJ1-5; no definite D call. Deletions cut 5 bases from V and 1 base from J, with 6 bases between. In germline, CDR1 is SGHDN, CDR2 FVKESK. This CDR3 is 13 amino acids long. CDR3: CASSIDSNQPQHF. CDR3 nucleotide sequence: TGTGCCAGCAGCATCGACAGCAATCAGCCCCAGCATTTT.

J is TRBJ1-2 and V is TRBV5-8, with 7 bases lining up with TRBD1. Germline assignment: CDR1 SGHTS and CDR2 YDEGEE. The V gene end was trimmed by 4 bases and the J gene end by 3 bases; junction bases not matched to a gene: 0. The CDR3 loop spans 12 amino acids. Here the CDR3 DNA reads TGTGCCAGCAGCGACAGGGACTATGGCTACACCTTC. Protein product: CASSDRDYGYTF.

This chain joins TRBV5-1 and TRBJ2-7; possibly TRBD1 or TRBD2 for D (5 bases each). V lost 0 bases, J lost 4 bases, and 11 bases lay in between. Germline V gives CDR1 SGHRS, CDR2 YFSETQ. The CDR3 loop spans 14 amino acids. The CDR3 is CASSLVGTGYEQYV. The CDR3 nucleotides are TGCGCCAGCAGCTTGGTTGGGACGGGGTACGAGCAGTACGTC.

The CDR3 loop is CASSLEGSGGSDTQYF. The CDR3 coding sequence is TGTGCCAGCAGCTTAGAGGGGAGCGGGGGGTCAGATACGCAGTATTTT. This rearrangement joins TRBV7-2 to TRBJ2-3; TRBD2 aligns across 9 bases. CDR1 and CDR2 from the germline V gene are SGHTA and FQGNSA. CDR3 length: 16 amino acids. J was trimmed by 4 bases and V by 1 base; bases with no gene match: 6.

This clone was picked up one time. V usage is TRBV7-9 and J usage is TRBJ1-2; the match to TRBD1 covers 7 bases. Germline V gives CDR1 SEHNR, CDR2 FQNEAQ (reference sequence). The CDR3 is 15 residues long. The J segment lost 7 bases and the V segment lost 6 bases, leaving 14 bases of the junction unmatched. The CDR3 DNA reads as TGTGCCAGCAGTCCAACACGAACAGGGGTCGGTGGCTACACCTTC. The encoded protein is CASSPTRTGVGGYTF.

This sequence joins TRBV7-2 and TRBJ1-4, with 9 bases that match TRBD1. The CDR3 runs 14 residues. The V gene's germline CDR1 is SGHTA and CDR2 FQGNSA. Unmatched junction bases numbered 2, after V lost 1 base and J lost 8 bases. The CDR3 region is CASSLDRGREKLFF. In nucleotides, the CDR3 is TGTGCCAGCAGCTTAGACAGGGGGCGGGAAAAACTGTTTTTT.

The J gene is TRBJ1-1, the V gene TRBV5-1; 12 nucleotides agree with TRBD1. The V gene's germline CDR1 is SGHRS and CDR2 YFSETQ. V shed 0 bases, J shed 4 bases, and the junction held 4 bases outside the gene matches. The CDR3 has 16 residues. CDR3 sequence reads: CASSLGGTGGVTEAFF. In nucleotides, the CDR3 is TGCGCCAGCAGCTTGGGCGGGACAGGGGGCGTCACTGAAGCTTTCTTT.

This chain joins TRBV28 and TRBJ1-2; 9 bases match TRBD1. CDR1 and CDR2 (germline): MDHEN, SYDVKM. The CDR3 runs 15 residues. The J segment lost 3 bases and the V segment lost 7 bases, leaving 9 bases of the junction unmatched. CDR3 amino acids: CASITGQGWDYGYTF. The CDR3, as DNA: TGTGCCAGCATCACCGGACAGGGGTGGGACTATGGCTACACCTTC.

The genes are TRBV29-1 and TRBJ1-1; 7 bases map to TRBD1. Per the germline V gene, CDR1 is SQVTM and CDR2 is ANQGSEA. CDR3 length: 13 residues. Unmatched junction bases numbered 6, after V lost 4 bases and J lost 4 bases. The CDR3 nucleotides are TGCAGCGTTGGACAGGGTACAGGCACTGAAGCTTTCTTT. It specifies CSVGQGTGTEAFF.

This clone appeared once. V and J are TRBV18 and TRBJ1-5; D not resolved. The CDR3 contains 15 residues. Trimming removed 3 bases from V and 3 bases from J, with 12 bases in between. The V gene's germline CDR1 is KGHSH and CDR2 LQKENI. CDR3 in amino acids: CASSPSRTFNQPQHF. Written as DNA, the CDR3 is TGTGCCAGCTCACCCTCTAGGACTTTCAATCAGCCCCAGCATTTT.